This paragraph covers one T cell receptor (beta chain) sequence. The sample is drawn from a study of shared clonotypes between healthy human individuals. The CDR3 contains 15 residues. From germline, CDR1 is MGHDK and CDR2 SYGVNS. V lost 3 bases to trimming and J lost 8 bases, with 17 bases between them. Libraries were prepared by immunoSEQ multiplex PCR; TCRdb keeps only in-frame clonotypes and omits some of them. The sample lists about 190,000 clones, roughly 70% occurring once. The TCR was taken from a young man in good health. The sequenced sample consisted of memory CD4+ T cells sorted from blood. Subset described: CD45RA-negative fraction. The rearrangement uses TRBV25-1 and TRBJ2-1; TRBD2 might be the D (5 bases). CDR3 residues: CASSDRSAERDEQFF. The CDR3 DNA is TGTGCCAGCAGTGACCGTTCGGCGGAGAGGGATGAGCAGTTCTTC.